Here is one T cell receptor beta chain with its context. The protocol was immunoSEQ multiplex PCR, while the TCRdb copy is restricted to in-frame clones and leaves out a portion. The repertoire has about 83,000 clones, 86% of them found once; the top ten carry approximately 8%. The data were taken from a study of blood T cell repertoires in COVID-19. Germline V gene sequence: CDR1 LGHDT, CDR2 YNNKEL (reference sequence). Trimming removed 4 bases at V and 5 bases at J, with 11 bases between. This CDR3 contains 13 residues. The chain links TRBV3-1 (or the pseudogene TRBV3-2) to TRBJ1-1; D gene uncertain. Input material: peripheral blood. The source is a man between 50 and 59 years old with active COVID-19. CDR3 in DNA: TGTGCCAGCAGCCTCGGGATCGGGACTGAAGCTTTCTTT. As protein: CASSLGIGTEAFF.